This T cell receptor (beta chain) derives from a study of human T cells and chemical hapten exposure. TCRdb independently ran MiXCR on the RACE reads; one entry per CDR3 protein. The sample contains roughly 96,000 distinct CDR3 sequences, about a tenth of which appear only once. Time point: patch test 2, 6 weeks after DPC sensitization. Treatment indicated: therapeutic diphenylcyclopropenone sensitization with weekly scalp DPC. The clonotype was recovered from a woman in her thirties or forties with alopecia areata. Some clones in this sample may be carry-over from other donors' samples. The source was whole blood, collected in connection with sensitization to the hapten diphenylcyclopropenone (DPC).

CDR3 sequence: CASSDTQRENGYTF. In nucleotides, the CDR3 is TGTGCCAGCAGTGATACCCAAAGGGAGAATGGCTACACCTTC. The chain is built from TRBV2 and TRBJ1-2; D is unclear. The CDR3 extends over 14 amino acids. Per germline, CDR1 SNHLY and CDR2 FYNNEI. Trimming took 3 bases from V and 6 from J, leaving 14 bases between them.